This T cell receptor beta chain is drawn from a study of post-analysis software for immune sequencing data. On this clonotype: Its antigen is not identified.

Sequencing libraries made from TCR beta cDNA carried unique molecular identifiers. TCRdb processed the PCR reads anew with MiXCR; each CDR3 protein has one entry. The sample records 740,000 or so distinct CDR3 sequences, approximately 57% being singletons. Study-wide results and limits: Strong same-batch co-clustering of samples appeared with F measure clustering. Compared against controls, patients with multiple sclerosis displayed significantly lower normalized Chao1 diversity.

Sequencing was done on a sample of blood. This TCR was recovered from a girl aged 5-17 years with multiple sclerosis.

CDR3 coding DNA: TGTGCCAGCAGCCAAGAACCGATAGCGGGGAGGGATCTCTACAATGAGCAGTTCTTC. Protein product: CASSQEPIAGRDLYNEQFF. The rearrangement links TRBV4-2 to TRBJ2-1; 8 bases match TRBD2. This CDR3 is built from 19 residues. V gave up 0 bases and J gave up 3 bases; unmatched junction bases: 13. Germline V gives CDR1 LGHNA, CDR2 YNFKEQ.